The rows below give T cell receptor beta chains drawn from one sample of a study of CD8+ T cells in alopecia areata. Profiling relied on immunoSEQ multiplex PCR, and the TCRdb table lists in-frame clones only, not all of them. This sample has some 130,000 clones, with 49% found just once. Specimen: CD8+ T cells sorted from blood, collected at week 0. All receptors derive from a human donor with alopecia areata. Each CDR3 is given with its conserved first and last residue. A D gene is named only where the DNA matches it firmly. Size is stated for part of the rows, as once, few or many counts, or as a class when the clone is expanded.

>TRBJ2-2|-|TRBV27|-
TGTGCCAGCAGTAGCGCGACGTGGGGAGCCGGGGAGCTGTTTTTT
CASSSATWGAGELFF
>TRBJ2-5|-|TRBV7-8|TRBD2
TGTGCCAGCAGCTTAGCCCTCCGGGGGGGCCCCATTCAAGAGACCCAGTACTTC
CASSLALRGGPIQETQYF
>TRBJ1-1|-|TRBV27|TRBD1
TGTGCCAGCAGTTTATCCTTACAGGGGCCACAAGCTTTCTTT
CASSLSLQGPQAFF
>TRBJ2-7|-|TRBV29-1|TRBD1
TGCAGCGTTTGGACAGGGGGCTTGGGCGAGCAGTACTTC
CSVWTGGLGEQYF
>TRBJ2-5|-|TRBV13|TRBD2
TGTGCCAGCAGCTTAGTAGCGGGGGGACCAGAGACCCAGTACTTC
CASSLVAGGPETQYF
>TRBJ2-7|many|TRBV15|-
TGTGCCACCAGCACTAGCCGGGACGGGCGCTTTTACGAGCAGTACTTC
CATSTSRDGRFYEQYF
>TRBJ2-1|-|TRBV29-1|-
TGCAGCGTTGAAGTAGGGAATGAGCAGTTCTTC
CSVEVGNEQFF
>TRBJ1-1|-|TRBV2|-
TGTGCCAGCAGTGATGGGGGCAGGGGTTTT
CASSDGGRGF
>TRBJ1-1|-|TRBV6-5|-
TGTGCCAGCAGTTACTCGAAGGCGGGGATGAACACTGAAGCTTTCTTT
CASSYSKAGMNTEAFF
>TRBJ1-1|-|TRBV4-1|-
TGCGCCAGCAGCCAAAGGTCCGCGAACACTGAAGCTTTCTTT
CASSQRSANTEAFF
>TRBJ2-7|-|TRBV4-1|TRBD2
TGCGCCAGCAGCCAAGCGGCGGGGGACCACGTCGAGCAGTACTTC
CASSQAAGDHVEQYF
>TRBJ1-2|-|TRBV6-5|-
TGTGCCAGCAGACCGGGACGGACCTATGGCTACACCTTC
CASRPGRTYGYTF
>TRBJ1-1|few|TRBV29-1|-
TGCAGCGTTGTTTCATGGCCTGAGGCTGAAGCTTTCTTT
CSVVSWPEAEAFF
>TRBJ2-7|-|TRBV4-3|-
TGCGCCAGCAGCCAAGCGGACGGCTACGAGCAGTACTTC
CASSQADGYEQYF
>TRBJ2-7|few|TRBV7-2|TRBD2
TGTGCCAGCAGCTTAGATCTAGTGGGACTAGCGAGCGAGCAGTACTTC
CASSLDLVGLASEQYF
>TRBJ2-5|-|TRBV2|-
TGTGCCACCATATTCCGCCCGAGACCCAGGGTCGAGACCCAGTACTTC
CATIFRPRPRVETQYF
>TRBJ2-5|-|TRBV9|-
TGTGCCAGCAGCCTAGCGATATACCAAGAGACCCAGTACTTC
CASSLAIYQETQYF
>TRBJ1-1|-|TRBV5-4|-
TGTGCCAGCAGCTTCGGGGACACTGAAGCTTTCTTT
CASSFGDTEAFF
>TRBJ2-3|-|TRBV25-1|-
TGTGCCAGCAGTGAAGGGGCCCCTCTGGATACGCAGTATTTT
CASSEGAPLDTQYF
>TRBJ2-7|-|TRBV9|-
TGTGCCAGCAGCGTCCAGGGAGGATACGAGCAGTACTTC
CASSVQGGYEQYF
>TRBJ2-5|-|TRBV13|TRBD1
TGTGCCAGCAGCTTACGGGGACAGACCCAAGAGACCCAGTACTTC
CASSLRGQTQETQYF
>TRBJ2-2|-|TRBV30|-
TGTGCCTGGAGTAAAAGGACAAACACCGGGGAGCTGTTTTTT
CAWSKRTNTGELFF
>TRBJ2-5|once|TRBV27|TRBD2
TGTGCCAGCAGCACCGCCTGGACTAGCGGCCAAGAGACCCAGTACTTC
CASSTAWTSGQETQYF
>TRBJ1-6|-|TRBV7-9|-
TGTGCCAGCAGCTCTGGACAGACGACTGCTGGTAGTTCACCCCTCCACTTT
CASSSGQTTAGSSPLHF
>TRBJ1-4|-|TRBV29-1|-
TGCAGCGTTCCCAGCGTGGAAAATGAAAAACTGTTTTTT
CSVPSVENEKLFF
>TRBJ2-5|-|TRBV13|-
TGTGCCAGCAGCTTAGAAGGGAGGGAGACCCAGTACTTC
CASSLEGRETQYF
>TRBJ1-1|-|TRBV29-1|-
TGCAGCGTTGTCAGCGGCGTGAACACTGAAGCTTTCTTT
CSVVSGVNTEAFF
>TRBJ1-1|few|TRBV9|-
TGTGCCAGCAGCACACGACGGACAGACCCGGGGACTGAAGCTTTCTTT
CASSTRRTDPGTEAFF
>TRBJ1-1|few|TRBV4-3|-
TGCGCCAGCAGCCAACAGAGTAGTCGGATGAACACTGAAGCTTTCTTT
CASSQQSSRMNTEAFF
>TRBJ2-5|-|TRBV7-2|-
TGTGCCAGCAGCCGAGGGAGGGGGGAGACCCAGTACTTC
CASSRGRGETQYF
>TRBJ1-1|-|TRBV6-5|TRBD1
TGTGCCAGCAGTTACTCGCGGACAGGGTTGAACACTGAAGCTTTCTTT
CASSYSRTGLNTEAFF
>TRBJ1-1|few|TRBV5-6|-
TGTGCCAGCAGGAATATAGGAGACACTGAAGCTTTCTTT
CASRNIGDTEAFF
>TRBJ1-1|few|TRBV29-1|-
TGCAGCGTTTCGGGGGGCTCCATGGGCACTGAAGCTTTCTTT
CSVSGGSMGTEAFF
>TRBJ1-2|-|TRBV14|-
TGTGCCAGCAGCCAAGGACGTGTAGTGAACTATGGCTACACCTTC
CASSQGRVVNYGYTF
>TRBJ2-5|-|TRBV29-1|-
TGCAGCGTTTGGGCCAAAGAGACCCAGTACTTC
CSVWAKETQYF
>TRBJ2-3|once|TRBV27|-
TGTGCCAGCAGTGGGACCTCAGATACGCAGTATTTT
CASSGTSDTQYF
>TRBJ2-7|-|TRBV5-1|TRBD1
TGCGCCAGCAGCCGGACAGGGATACACGAGCAGTACTTC
CASSRTGIHEQYF
>TRBJ1-4|-|TRBV5-6|-
TGTGCCAGCAGCCCGGGACAACTTAATGAAAAACTGTTTTTT
CASSPGQLNEKLFF
>TRBJ1-2|-|TRBV12-5|TRBD1
TGTGCTAGTGGTGTTGGGACAGGCTCGGGCTACACCTTC
CASGVGTGSGYTF
>TRBJ2-7|few|TRBV2|-
TGTGCCAGCAGTGTCGCAGTTAACTACGAGCAGTACTTC
CASSVAVNYEQYF
>TRBJ1-1|-|TRBV5-4|TRBD1
TGTGCCAGCAGTTTTACAGGGGGCAGTACTGAAGCTTTCTTT
CASSFTGGSTEAFF
>TRBJ1-1|-|TRBV27|-
TGTGCCAGCAGTCCCGGGACATCTGAAGCTTTCTTT
CASSPGTSEAFF
>TRBJ2-3|-|TRBV12-5|-
TGTGCTAGTGGTTTGGTAAAGGGGGATACGCAGTATTTT
CASGLVKGDTQYF
>TRBJ2-7|few|TRBV7-3|-
TGTGCCAGCAGCTTAACGTTTCCCGGAGGAGGGTACTTC
CASSLTFPGGGYF
>TRBJ1-5|-|TRBV27|TRBD1
TGTGCCAGCAGCCATGGTCCCGGGACAGGGAACTATAGCAATCAGCCCCAGCATTTT
CASSHGPGTGNYSNQPQHF
>TRBJ2-1|-|TRBV27|-
TGTGCCAGCGGACCGGACTACAATGAGCAGTTCTTC
CASGPDYNEQFF
>TRBJ1-2|-|TRBV7-9|-
TGTGCCAGCAGTTGGGGGGCACAGCATGGCTACACCTTC
CASSWGAQHGYTF
>TRBJ2-7|-|TRBV2|-
TGTGCCAGCAGGGACCGATACGAGCAGTACTTC
CASRDRYEQYF
>TRBJ2-7|-|TRBV6-5|TRBD2
TGTGCCAGCAGTTCTACTAGCGGCCCCCTCGAGCAGTACTTC
CASSSTSGPLEQYF
>TRBJ2-1|few|TRBV13|-
TGTGCCAGCAGCCCCAGAGAGAGAGTTTACAATGAGCAGTTCTTC
CASSPRERVYNEQFF
>TRBJ1-1|-|TRBV23-1|TRBD1
TGCGCCAGCAGTCAATCTATGACAGGGGGCTCCACTGAAGCTTTCTTT
CASSQSMTGGSTEAFF
>TRBJ2-5|-|TRBV30|TRBD1
TGTGCCTGGAGGACAGGGGAGTGGAGGGAGACCCAGTACTTC
CAWRTGEWRETQYF
>TRBJ2-6|-|TRBV5-4|-
TGTGCCAGCAGCCAAGAAGGGAGCTCTGGGGCCAACGTCCTGACTTTC
CASSQEGSSGANVLTF
>TRBJ2-2|-|TRBV30|TRBD1
TGTGCCTGGAGGGAGACAGGGGTCGGGGAGCTGTTTTTT
CAWRETGVGELFF
>TRBJ1-2|few|TRBV7-2|-
TGTGCCAGCAGCTTAGTCAGCAGTGGTGGCTACACCTTC
CASSLVSSGGYTF
>TRBJ2-1|few|TRBV2|-
TGTGCCAGCAAAGACCCGAGCAATGAGCAGTTCTTC
CASKDPSNEQFF
>TRBJ1-2|-|TRBV27|-
TGTGCCAGCAGAACCTCTACGGCAGTTGGGGTCTATGGCTACACCTTC
CASRTSTAVGVYGYTF
>TRBJ2-5|-|TRBV4-2|TRBD2
TGTGCCAGCAGCCAAGAAGAGGCGAGCGGGGAGTGGGAGACCCAGTACTTC
CASSQEEASGEWETQYF